The 9 T cell receptor beta chains below come from one sample, sequenced in a study of shared clonotypes between healthy human individuals. The table came from immunoSEQ multiplex PCR; TCRdb's copy has only in-frame clones and leaves some out. The sample lists roughly 770,000 clones, 96% occurring once. In the naive CD8 group, cells lacked CD45RO and were positively selected for CCR7, so terminally differentiated effector memory CD45RA+ cells were left out. Sequences were obtained from naive CD8+ T cells sorted from blood. Receptor source: a man aged 25 to 45 in good health.

The rearrangement links TRBV19 to TRBJ2-7; maybe TRBD1 (6 bases). V lost 6 bases to trimming and J lost 1 base, with 13 bases between them. Looked up from germline, CDR1 is LNHDA and CDR2 is SQIVND (reference sequence). The CDR3 loop spans 14 amino acids. The DNA of the CDR3 is TGTGCCAGTAGGTCCGGGACACTATCCTACGAGCAGTACTTC. It encodes CASRSGTLSYEQYF.

This chain connects TRBV27 to TRBJ2-3, with a weak D call TRBD2 (6 bases). The CDR3 is made up of 13 amino acids. From germline, CDR1 is MNHEY and CDR2 SMNVEV (reference sequence). V was clipped by 6 bases and J by 4 bases, with 11 bases between them. CDR3 loop: CASSLGSPDTQYF. In DNA form, the CDR3 reads TGTGCCAGCAGCCTCGGGAGTCCAGATACGCAGTATTTT.

The table lists this clone with a count of one. The chain joins TRBV2 to TRBJ1-1, with D perhaps matching TRBD1 (6 bases). The CDR3 is 14 amino acids. Germline assignment: CDR1 SNHLY and CDR2 FYNNEI. V was clipped by 11 bases and J by 1 base, with 17 bases between them. In DNA, the CDR3 is TGTGCCGGGGGGTTCAGGGGACGGAACACTGAAGCTTTCTTT. As protein: CAGGFRGRNTEAFF.

The chain carries TRBV11-2 and TRBJ2-1; D is unresolved. Between the trimmed V and J ends, which lost 6 bases and 8 bases, there was a span of 17 bases. The CDR3 length is 14 residues. CDR1 is SGHAT, CDR2 FQNNGV, per germline. The CDR3 is CASRLRTLMDEQFF. CDR3 nucleotides: TGTGCCAGCAGACTTAGGACCTTGATGGATGAGCAGTTCTTC.

The V call is TRBV28, the J call TRBJ1-1, with D unclear. V was pared by 8 bases and J by 6 bases, with 13 bases between. Germline CDR1 is MDHEN and CDR2 is SYDVKM. The CDR3 is 12 residues long. The CDR3 region is CASDQSRPEAFF. The CDR3 DNA sequence: TGTGCCAGCGATCAGAGTCGGCCTGAAGCTTTCTTT.

V and J are TRBV19 and TRBJ2-2; D unclear. CDR3 size: 15 residues. V was cut by 4 bases and J by 5 bases, with 14 bases left in between. Germline lookup yields CDR1 LNHDA and CDR2 SQIVND (reference sequence). CDR3 region: CASSNRPIGTGELFF. The CDR3 DNA sequence: TGTGCCAGTAGTAATCGCCCAATAGGGACCGGGGAGCTGTTTTTT.

The chain carries TRBV6-5 and TRBJ1-5; maybe TRBD1 (5 bases). Germline-derived CDR1 and CDR2 are MNHEY and SVGAGI. Trimming stripped 8 bases from V and 3 bases from J, with 11 bases between. The length of the CDR3 is 13 residues. CDR3 region: CASSTGYNQPQHF. The CDR3 coding sequence is TGTGCCAGCTCCACAGGTTACAATCAGCCCCAGCATTTT.

The CDR3 region has the DNA TGTGCCAGCTCACCGGGGCAGACGCGCACCGGGGAGCTGTTTTTT. The encoded protein is CASSPGQTRTGELFF. The chain recombines TRBV18 with TRBJ2-2, with TRBD1 as a possible D gene (5 bases). The CDR3 spans 15 residues. Germline lookup yields CDR1 KGHSH and CDR2 LQKENI. Trimming removed 3 bases from V and 4 bases from J, with 12 bases in between.

This chain joins TRBV19 and TRBJ2-7; 7 nucleotides match TRBD1. Germline loops: CDR1 LNHDA, CDR2 SQIVND (reference sequence). With 6 bases clipped from V and 3 bases from J, the junction kept 5 bases outside the gene matches. The CDR3 loop spans 13 amino acids. In DNA, the CDR3 is TGTGCCAGTAGCGACAGGGACGACTACGAGCAGTACTTC. The encoded protein is CASSDRDDYEQYF.